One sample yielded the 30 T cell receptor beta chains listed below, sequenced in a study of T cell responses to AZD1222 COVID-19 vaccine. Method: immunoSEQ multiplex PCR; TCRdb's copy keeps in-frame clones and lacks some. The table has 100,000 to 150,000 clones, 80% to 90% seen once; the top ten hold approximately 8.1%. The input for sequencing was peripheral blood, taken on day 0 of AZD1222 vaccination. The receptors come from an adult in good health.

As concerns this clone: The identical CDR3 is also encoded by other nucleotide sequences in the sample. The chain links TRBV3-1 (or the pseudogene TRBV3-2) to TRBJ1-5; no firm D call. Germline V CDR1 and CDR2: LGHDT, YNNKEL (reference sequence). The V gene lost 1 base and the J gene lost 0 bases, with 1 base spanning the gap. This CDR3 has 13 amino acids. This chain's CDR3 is CASSQGSNQPQHF. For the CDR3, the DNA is TGTGCCAGCAGCCAAGGTAGCAATCAGCCCCAGCATTTT.

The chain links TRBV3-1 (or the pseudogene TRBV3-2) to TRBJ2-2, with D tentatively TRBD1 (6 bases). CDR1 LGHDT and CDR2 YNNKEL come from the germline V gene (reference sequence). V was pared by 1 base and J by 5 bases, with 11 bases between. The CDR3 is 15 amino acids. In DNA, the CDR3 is TGTGCCAGCAGCCAAGGTACAGGGCGAACCGGGGAGCTGTTTTTT. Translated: CASSQGTGRTGELFF.

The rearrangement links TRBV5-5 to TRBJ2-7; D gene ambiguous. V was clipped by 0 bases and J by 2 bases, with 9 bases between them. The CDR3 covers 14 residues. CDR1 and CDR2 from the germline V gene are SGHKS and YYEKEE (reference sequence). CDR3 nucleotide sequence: TGTGCCAGCAGCTTGGCCGGCGGAGCCTACGAGCAGTACTTC. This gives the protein CASSLAGGAYEQYF. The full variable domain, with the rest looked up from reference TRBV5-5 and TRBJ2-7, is DAGVTQSPTHLIKTRGQQVTLRCSPISGHKSVSWYQQVLGQGPQFIFQYYEKEERGRGNFPDRFSARQFPNYSSELNVNALLLGDSALYLCASSLAGGAYEQYFGPGTRLTVT.

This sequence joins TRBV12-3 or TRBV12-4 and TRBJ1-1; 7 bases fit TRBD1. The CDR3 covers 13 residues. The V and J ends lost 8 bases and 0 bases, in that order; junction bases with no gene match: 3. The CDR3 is CASRGQMNTEAFF. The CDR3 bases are TGTGCCAGCCGGGGACAGATGAACACTGAAGCTTTCTTT.

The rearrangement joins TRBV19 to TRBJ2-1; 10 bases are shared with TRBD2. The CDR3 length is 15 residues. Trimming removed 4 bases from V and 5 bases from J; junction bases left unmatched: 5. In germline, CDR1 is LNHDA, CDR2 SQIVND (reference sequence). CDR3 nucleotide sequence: TGTGCCAGTAGTACTAGGACTAGCGGTAACAATGAGCAGTTCTTC. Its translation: CASSTRTSGNNEQFF.

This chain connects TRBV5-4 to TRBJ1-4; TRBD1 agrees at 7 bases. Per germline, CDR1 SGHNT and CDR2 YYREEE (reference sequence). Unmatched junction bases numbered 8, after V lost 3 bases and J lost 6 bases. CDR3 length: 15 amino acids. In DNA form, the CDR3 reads TGTGCCAGCAGCTCCACGGGACAGTCATATGAAAAACTGTTTTTT. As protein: CASSSTGQSYEKLFF.

The CDR3 protein is CASSLPGSRGYEQYF. The CDR3 nucleotides read TGTGCCAGCAGCCTACCCGGGTCCCGCGGCTACGAGCAGTACTTC. The rearrangement links TRBV14 to TRBJ2-7; no reliable D call. V was clipped by 4 bases and J by 3 bases, with 16 bases between them. The CDR3 runs 15 residues. The germline V gene encodes CDR1 SGHDN and CDR2 FVKESK.

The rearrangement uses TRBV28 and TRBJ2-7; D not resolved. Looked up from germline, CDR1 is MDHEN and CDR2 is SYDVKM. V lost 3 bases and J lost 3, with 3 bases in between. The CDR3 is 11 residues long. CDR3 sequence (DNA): TGTGCCAGCAGTTTTTACTACGAGCAGTACTTC. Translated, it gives CASSFYYEQYF.

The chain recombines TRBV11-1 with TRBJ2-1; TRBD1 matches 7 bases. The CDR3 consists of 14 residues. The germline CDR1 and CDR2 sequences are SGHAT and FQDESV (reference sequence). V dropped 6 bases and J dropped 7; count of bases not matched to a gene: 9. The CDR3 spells CASSSDRAGNEQFF. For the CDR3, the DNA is TGTGCCAGCAGTTCTGACAGGGCTGGGAATGAGCAGTTCTTC.

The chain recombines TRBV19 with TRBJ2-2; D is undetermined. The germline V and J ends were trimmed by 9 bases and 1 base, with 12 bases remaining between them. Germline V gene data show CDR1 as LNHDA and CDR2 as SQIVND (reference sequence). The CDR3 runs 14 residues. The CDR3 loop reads CASVRQLNTGELFF. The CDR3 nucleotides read TGTGCCAGCGTCCGGCAGTTGAACACCGGGGAGCTGTTTTTT.

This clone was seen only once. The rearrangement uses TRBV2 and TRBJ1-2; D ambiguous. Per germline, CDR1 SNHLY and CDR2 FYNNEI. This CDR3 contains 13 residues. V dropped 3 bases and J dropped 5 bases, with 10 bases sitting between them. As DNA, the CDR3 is TGTGCCAGCAGTGATGTAGTGCGGTATGGCTACACCTTC. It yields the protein CASSDVVRYGYTF.

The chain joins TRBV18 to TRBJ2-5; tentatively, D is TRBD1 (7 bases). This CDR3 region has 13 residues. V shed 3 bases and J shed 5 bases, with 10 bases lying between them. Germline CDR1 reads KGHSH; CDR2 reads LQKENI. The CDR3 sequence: CASSPQGGETQYF. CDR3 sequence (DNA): TGTGCCAGCTCACCGCAGGGGGGCGAGACCCAGTACTTC.

The CDR3 sequence: CAIEQGYTEAFF. Written as DNA, the CDR3 is TGTGCCATCGAACAGGGATACACTGAAGCTTTCTTT. This chain links TRBV6-5 with TRBJ1-1, with D possibly TRBD1 on 6 matching bases. Trimming removed 10 bases from V and 3 bases from J, with 12 bases in between. The germline V gene has CDR1 MNHEY and CDR2 SVGAGI. The CDR3 contains 12 residues.

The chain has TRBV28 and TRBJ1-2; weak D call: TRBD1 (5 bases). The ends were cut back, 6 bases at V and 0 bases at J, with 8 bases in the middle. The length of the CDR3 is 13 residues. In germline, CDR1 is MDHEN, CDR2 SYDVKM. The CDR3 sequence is CASRTGPNYGYTF. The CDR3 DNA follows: TGTGCCAGCAGAACAGGTCCTAACTATGGCTACACCTTC.

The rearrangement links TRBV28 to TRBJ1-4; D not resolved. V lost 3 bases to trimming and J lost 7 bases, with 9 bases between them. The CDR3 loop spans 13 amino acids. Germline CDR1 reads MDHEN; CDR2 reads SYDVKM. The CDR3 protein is CASSFNFGEKLFF. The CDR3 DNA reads TGTGCCAGCAGTTTTAATTTCGGTGAAAAACTGTTTTTT.

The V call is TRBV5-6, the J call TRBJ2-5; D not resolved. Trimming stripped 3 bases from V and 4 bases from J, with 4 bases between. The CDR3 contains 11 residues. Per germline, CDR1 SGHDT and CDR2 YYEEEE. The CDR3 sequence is CASSYRETQYF. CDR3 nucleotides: TGTGCCAGCAGCTACAGAGAGACCCAGTACTTC.

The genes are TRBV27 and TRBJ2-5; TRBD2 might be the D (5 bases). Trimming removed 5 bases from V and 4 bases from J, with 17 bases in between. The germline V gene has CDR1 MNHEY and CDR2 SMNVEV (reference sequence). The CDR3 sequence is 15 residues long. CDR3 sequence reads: CASSLNLASPETQYF. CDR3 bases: TGTGCCAGCAGTCTTAACCTAGCATCCCCAGAGACCCAGTACTTC.

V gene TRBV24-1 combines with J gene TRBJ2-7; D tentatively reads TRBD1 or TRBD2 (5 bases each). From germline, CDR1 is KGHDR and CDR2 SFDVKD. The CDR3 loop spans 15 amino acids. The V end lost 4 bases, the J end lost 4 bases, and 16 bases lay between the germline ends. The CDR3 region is CATSDGRGRGYEQYF. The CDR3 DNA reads TGTGCCACCAGTGACGGAAGGGGACGAGGGTACGAGCAGTACTTC.

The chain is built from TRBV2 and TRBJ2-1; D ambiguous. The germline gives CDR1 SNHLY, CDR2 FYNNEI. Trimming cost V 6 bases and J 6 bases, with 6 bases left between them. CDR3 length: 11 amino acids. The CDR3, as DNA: TGTGCCAGCAGCGTAATCAATGAGCAGTTCTTC. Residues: CASSVINEQFF.

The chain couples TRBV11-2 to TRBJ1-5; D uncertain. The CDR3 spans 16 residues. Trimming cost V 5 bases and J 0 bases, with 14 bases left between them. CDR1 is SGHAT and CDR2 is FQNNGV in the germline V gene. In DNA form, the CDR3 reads TGTGCCAGCAGCCCCGTACGGGGTAGTAGCAATCAGCCCCAGCATTTT. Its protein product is CASSPVRGSSNQPQHF.

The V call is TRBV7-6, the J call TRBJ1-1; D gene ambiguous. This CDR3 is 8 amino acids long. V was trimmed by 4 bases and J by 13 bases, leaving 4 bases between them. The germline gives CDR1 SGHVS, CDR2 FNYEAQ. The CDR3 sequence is CASSSSFF. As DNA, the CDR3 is TGTGCCAGCAGCTCCAGTTTCTTT. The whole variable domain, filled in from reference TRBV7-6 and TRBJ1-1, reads GAGVSQSPRYKVTKRGQDVALRCDPISGHVSLYWYRQALGQGPEFLTYFNYEAQQDKSGLPNDRFSAERPEGSISTLTIQRTEQRDSAMYRCASSSSFFGQGTRLTVV.

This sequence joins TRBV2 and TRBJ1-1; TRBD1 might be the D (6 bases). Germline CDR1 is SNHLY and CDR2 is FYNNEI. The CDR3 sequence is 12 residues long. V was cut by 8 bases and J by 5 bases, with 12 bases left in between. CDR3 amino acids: CASLTGRTEAFF. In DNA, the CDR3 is TGTGCCAGCCTAACAGGGCGAACTGAAGCTTTCTTT.

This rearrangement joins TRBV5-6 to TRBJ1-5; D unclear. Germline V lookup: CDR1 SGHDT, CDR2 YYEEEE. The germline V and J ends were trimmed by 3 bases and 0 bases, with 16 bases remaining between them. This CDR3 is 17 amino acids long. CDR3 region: CASSSSSFGYSNQPQHF. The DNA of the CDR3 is TGTGCCAGCAGCTCCTCGTCGTTCGGCTATAGCAATCAGCCCCAGCATTTT.

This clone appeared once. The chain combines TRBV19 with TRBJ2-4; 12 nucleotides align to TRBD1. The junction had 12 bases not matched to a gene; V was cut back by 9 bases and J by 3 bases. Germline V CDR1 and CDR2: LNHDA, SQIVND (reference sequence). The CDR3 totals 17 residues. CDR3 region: CASKTGTGGSDKNIQYF. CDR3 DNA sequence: TGTGCCAGCAAGACCGGGACAGGGGGCTCAGACAAAAACATTCAGTACTTC. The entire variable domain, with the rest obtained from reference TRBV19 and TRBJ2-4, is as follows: DGGITQSPKYLFRKEGQNVTLSCEQNLNHDAMYWYRQDPGQGLRLIYYSQIVNDFQKGDIAEGYSVSREKKESFPLTVTSAQKNPTAFYLCASKTGTGGSDKNIQYFGAGTRLSVL.

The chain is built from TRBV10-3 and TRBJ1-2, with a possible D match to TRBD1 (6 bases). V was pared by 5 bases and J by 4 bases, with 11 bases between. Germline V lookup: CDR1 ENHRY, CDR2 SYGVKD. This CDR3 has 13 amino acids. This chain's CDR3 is CAISTRDIYGYTF. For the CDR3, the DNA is TGTGCCATCAGTACCCGGGACATCTATGGCTACACCTTC.

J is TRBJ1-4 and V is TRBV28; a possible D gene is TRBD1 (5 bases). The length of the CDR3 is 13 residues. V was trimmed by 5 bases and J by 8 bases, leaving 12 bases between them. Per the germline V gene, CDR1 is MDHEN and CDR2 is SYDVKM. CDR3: CASSPSGREKLFF. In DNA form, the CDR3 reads TGTGCCAGCAGTCCATCGGGACGGGAAAAACTGTTTTTT.

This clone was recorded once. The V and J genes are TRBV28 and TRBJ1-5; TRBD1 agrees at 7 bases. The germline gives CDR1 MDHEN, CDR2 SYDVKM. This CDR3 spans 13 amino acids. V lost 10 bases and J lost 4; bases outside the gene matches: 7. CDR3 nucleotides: TGTGCCATCGAACAGGGGTGGAATCAGCCCCAGCATTTT. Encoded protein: CAIEQGWNQPQHF.

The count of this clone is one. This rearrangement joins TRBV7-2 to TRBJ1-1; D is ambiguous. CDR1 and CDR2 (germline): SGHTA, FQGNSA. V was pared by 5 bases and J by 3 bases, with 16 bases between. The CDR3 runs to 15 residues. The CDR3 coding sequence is TGTGCCAGCAGCCCTAGGGCAGGTTGGGACACTGAAGCTTTCTTT. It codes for CASSPRAGWDTEAFF.

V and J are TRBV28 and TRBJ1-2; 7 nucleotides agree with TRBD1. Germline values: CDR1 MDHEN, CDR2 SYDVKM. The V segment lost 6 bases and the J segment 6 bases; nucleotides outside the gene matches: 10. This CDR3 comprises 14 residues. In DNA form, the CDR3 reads TGTGCCAGCAGGCCCCTACAGGGGTTAAATGGCTACACCTTC. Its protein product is CASRPLQGLNGYTF.

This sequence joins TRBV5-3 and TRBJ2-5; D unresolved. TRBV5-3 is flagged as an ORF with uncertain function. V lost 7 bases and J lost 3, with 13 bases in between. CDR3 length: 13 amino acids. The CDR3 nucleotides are TGTGCCAGATCCGGGCCCCGGGAAGAGACCCAGTACTTC. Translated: CARSGPREETQYF.